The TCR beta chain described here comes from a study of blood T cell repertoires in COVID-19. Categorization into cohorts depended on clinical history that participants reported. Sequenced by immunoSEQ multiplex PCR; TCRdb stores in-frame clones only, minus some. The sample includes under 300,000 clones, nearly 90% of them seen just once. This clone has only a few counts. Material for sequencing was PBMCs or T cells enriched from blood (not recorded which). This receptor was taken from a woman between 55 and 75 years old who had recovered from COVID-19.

CDR3 in DNA: TGTGCCAGCTCACCGGACGGGGATGGCTACACCTTC. Translated, it gives CASSPDGDGYTF. The chain links TRBV18 to TRBJ1-2; D remains ambiguous. This CDR3 is built from 12 residues. The germline CDR1 and CDR2 sequences are KGHSH and LQKENI. V dropped 3 bases and J dropped 6 bases, with 8 bases sitting between them.